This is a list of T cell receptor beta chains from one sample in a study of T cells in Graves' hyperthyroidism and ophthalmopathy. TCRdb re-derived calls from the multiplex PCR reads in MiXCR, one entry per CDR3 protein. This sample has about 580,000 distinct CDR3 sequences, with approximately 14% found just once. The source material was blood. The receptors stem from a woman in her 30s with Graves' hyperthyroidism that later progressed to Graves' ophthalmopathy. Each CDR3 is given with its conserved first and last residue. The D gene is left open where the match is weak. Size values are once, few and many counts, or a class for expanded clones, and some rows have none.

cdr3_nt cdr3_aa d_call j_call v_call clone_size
TGTGCCAGCACCCCCCAGGCTAGCCGGAATGAGCAGTTCTTC CASTPQASRNEQFF NA TRBJ2-1 TRBV12-3/TRBV12-4 many
TGTGCTAGTGGTTTGGGGACAGGACCAGATACGCAGTATTTT CASGLGTGPDTQYF TRBD1 TRBJ2-3 TRBV12-5 many
TGTGCCAGCAGCGAGAGACCCGATACGCAGTATTTT CASSERPDTQYF NA TRBJ2-3 TRBV6-1 many
TGTGCCAGCAGCCCCCCGGACAGACCTTACGGGCAGTACTTC CASSPPDRPYGQYF NA TRBJ2-7 TRBV28 NA
TGTGCCAGCAGCGTCTGGGCTAGCGGGCTCTACAATGAGCAGTTCTTC CASSVWASGLYNEQFF TRBD2 TRBJ2-1 TRBV7-3 few
TGTGCCAGCAGCCCAAGCAGGACGGGAGAGACCCAGTACTTC CASSPSRTGETQYF NA TRBJ2-5 TRBV4-2 NA
TGTGCCAGCAGCCTGGGGGGACAGGGCACTGGAAACACCATATATTTT CASSLGGQGTGNTIYF TRBD1 TRBJ1-3 TRBV3-1 NA
TGCGCCAGCAGCTTGGGGCAGAATGGCTACACCTTC CASSLGQNGYTF NA TRBJ1-2 TRBV5-1 many
TGTGCCAGCCGCCGGGACACCATATATTTT CASRRDTIYF NA TRBJ1-3 TRBV19 NA
TGTGCCAGCCGACAGGGGGGCTACTCCTACGAGCAGTACTTC CASRQGGYSYEQYF TRBD1 TRBJ2-7 TRBV13 many
TGCAGTGCTAGACCCCGGGACAGGCCTTACGAGCAGTACTTC CSARPRDRPYEQYF TRBD1 TRBJ2-7 TRBV20-1 few
TGTGCCAGCAGCCAAGTTCTCGGGGGCTTGGGCGAGCAGTACTTC CASSQVLGGLGEQYF NA TRBJ2-7 TRBV4-2 NA
TGTGCCAGCAGTCCGGGGACAGTCGCTGGACGGGAGACCCAGTACTTC CASSPGTVAGRETQYF TRBD1 TRBJ2-5 TRBV28 NA
TGTGCCAGCAGCTACCCCGGGACGGCCGTTGAACCCGAAGAGACCCAGTACTTC CASSYPGTAVEPEETQYF NA TRBJ2-5 TRBV28 many
TGTGCCAGCAGTTACCTCTCCGGCAACACCTACGAGCAGTACTTC CASSYLSGNTYEQYF NA TRBJ2-7 TRBV6-2/TRBV6-3 many
TGTGCCAGCAGCTCCGGAGGGCACGATCAGCCCCAGCATTTT CASSSGGHDQPQHF NA TRBJ1-5 TRBV27 many
TGTGCCAGCATGGAGTTAGCCCACAGGGAGGGATATGAAAAACTGTTTTTT CASMELAHREGYEKLFF NA TRBJ1-4 TRBV27 many
TGTGCCAGCAGCCTTATGAGGGGTGAGCAGTTCTTC CASSLMRGEQFF NA TRBJ2-1 TRBV7-8 NA
TGTGCCAGCAGCAATACGGGGACCGCTGATAATTCACCCCTCCACTTT CASSNTGTADNSPLHF NA TRBJ1-6 TRBV9 NA
TGTGCTAGCAGCTTAGGCGGGACTTACCCATCTCCCGACAATGAGCAGTTCTTC CASSLGGTYPSPDNEQFF NA TRBJ2-1 TRBV7-7 NA
TGCGCCAGCAGCCACCAGTTTCGGGATTCTTCCTACGAGCAGTACTTC CASSHQFRDSSYEQYF NA TRBJ2-7 TRBV4-1 NA
TGTGCCAGCTACCCCGGGACAGGGGAGTATGGCTACACCTTC CASYPGTGEYGYTF TRBD1 TRBJ1-2 TRBV12-3/TRBV12-4 many
TGCAGTGCTCCGGACCTAAGCTCCTACGAGCAGTACTTC CSAPDLSSYEQYF NA TRBJ2-7 TRBV20-1 many
TGCAGTGCGCCCAGGGTATTGGACACTGAAGCTTTCTTT CSAPRVLDTEAFF NA TRBJ1-1 TRBV20-1 NA
TGTGCCAGCAGCGGGACAGGGGGTATCTACGAGCAGTACTTC CASSGTGGIYEQYF TRBD1 TRBJ2-7 TRBV12-3/TRBV12-4 few
TGTGCCACCAGCAGAGATTGGACTAGCGGAAAGAACACCGGGGAGCTGTTTTTT CATSRDWTSGKNTGELFF TRBD2 TRBJ2-2 TRBV15 many
TGCGCCAGCGGCACGGGGTTCCCCTACGAGCAGTACTTC CASGTGFPYEQYF NA TRBJ2-7 TRBV5-1 many
TGCAGTGCTAGGGAGGATCCAGCGGGAGTTCTCTACAATGAGCAGTTCTTC CSAREDPAGVLYNEQFF TRBD2 TRBJ2-1 TRBV20-1 few
TGTGCCAGCAGACTAGCGGGAGCTGGAGATACGCAGTATTTT CASRLAGAGDTQYF TRBD2 TRBJ2-3 TRBV14 many
TGCAGTGCTAGAGTACAGGGGCTAACGAACACCGGGGAGCTGTTTTTT CSARVQGLTNTGELFF TRBD1 TRBJ2-2 TRBV20-1 many
TGTGCCATCAGTGCGGCGGGGATGGGGGACGAGCAGTACTTC CAISAAGMGDEQYF NA TRBJ2-7 TRBV10-3 NA
TGTGCCAGCAGCTTAAGGGGGCGGAATGAGCAGTTCTTC CASSLRGRNEQFF TRBD1 TRBJ2-1 TRBV7-8 many
TGTGCCAGCAGTTCCATTGGGGTGGGGCGGACTGAAGCTTTCTTT CASSSIGVGRTEAFF NA TRBJ1-1 TRBV28 many
TGTGCCACCAGCCCCAAACTAGCGGGGTACACCGGGGAGCTGTTTTTT CATSPKLAGYTGELFF TRBD2 TRBJ2-2 TRBV24-1 many
TGTGCCAGCAGCGTAGGGGCTAGCGAGTCTACAGATACGCAGTATTTT CASSVGASESTDTQYF NA TRBJ2-3 TRBV9 NA
TGCAGTGCACGACTCCTCCAGCGGGAACATGGGGAGACCCAGTACTTC CSARLLQREHGETQYF TRBD2 TRBJ2-5 TRBV20-1 many
TGTGCCACCTCTTCCAGGGGGATCATGTATAAGCAAAACACCGGGGAGCTGTTTTTT CATSSRGIMYKQNTGELFF TRBD1 TRBJ2-2 TRBV12-3/TRBV12-4 many
TGTGCCAGCAGCTCGCGGACTGTAACCGGAAACACCATATATTTT CASSSRTVTGNTIYF NA TRBJ1-3 TRBV7-9 few
TGTGCCAGCAGCGTCTCAGATTTGGGCACTGAAGCTTTCTTT CASSVSDLGTEAFF NA TRBJ1-1 TRBV7-2 many
TGTGCCAGTACCCCCCGGACCAAAAACATTCAGTACTTC CASTPRTKNIQYF NA TRBJ2-4 TRBV19 few
TGTGCCAGGTGGAACACTGAAGCTTTCTTT CARWNTEAFF NA TRBJ1-1 TRBV2 many
TGTGCCAGCAGTTTGCTACAGTACAATGAGCAGTTCTTC CASSLLQYNEQFF NA TRBJ2-1 TRBV12-3/TRBV12-4 many
TGCGCCAGCAGCCTTCAGGGAGAAGTATACTATGGCTACACCTTC CASSLQGEVYYGYTF NA TRBJ1-2 TRBV5-1 many
TGTGCCGGCAGCCAAGGGGACAGGGTTGAAGCTTTCTTT CAGSQGDRVEAFF TRBD1 TRBJ1-1 TRBV3-1 NA
TGTGCCAGCTCCCCCGGGGGGACTAGCAGCTACAATGAGCAGTTCTTC CASSPGGTSSYNEQFF TRBD2 TRBJ2-1 TRBV18 many
TGTGCCAGTAGTATAAATGGTCAGTCTGAAGCTTTCTTT CASSINGQSEAFF NA TRBJ1-1 TRBV19 many
TGTGCCAGCAGCAGGGGAATCGCTGAAGCTTTCTTT CASSRGIAEAFF NA TRBJ1-1 TRBV12-3/TRBV12-4 NA
TGTGCCAGCAGTTACTCCGGGACTAACACAGATACGCAGTATTTT CASSYSGTNTDTQYF TRBD2 TRBJ2-3 TRBV6-5 many
TGTGCCAGCAGCATACTAGCGGGATATGAAAGCTCCTACAATGAGCAGTTCTTC CASSILAGYESSYNEQFF TRBD2 TRBJ2-1 TRBV6-1 many
TGTGCCAGCAGATCCGGACTAGCGGGAAGGAACACCGGGGAGCTGTTTTTT CASRSGLAGRNTGELFF TRBD2 TRBJ2-2 TRBV28 many
TGTGCCTGGGCTCGTCAAGAGACCCAGTACTTC CAWARQETQYF NA TRBJ2-5 TRBV30 many
TGTGCCAGCAGTTTGAAGACAGGAGATAACTATGGCTACACCTTC CASSLKTGDNYGYTF NA TRBJ1-2 TRBV12-3/TRBV12-4 many
TGCAGTGCGCCTCCAGGGAACGCCCAGGGCTACACCTTC CSAPPGNAQGYTF NA TRBJ1-2 TRBV20-1 NA
TGTGCCAGCAGGGACGGCGCTTCCTACGAGCAGTACTTC CASRDGASYEQYF NA TRBJ2-7 TRBV6-1 many
TGTGCCAGTAGTATGACTAGCGGGAGTATGTATGAGCAGTTCTTC CASSMTSGSMYEQFF TRBD2 TRBJ2-1 TRBV19 many
TGTGCCAGCAGTCGCACAGGGCCTATTGAAAAACTGTTTTTT CASSRTGPIEKLFF NA TRBJ1-4 TRBV7-9 many
TGTGCCAGCAGTTTAGTTAGCGTTTCTGGAAACACCATATATTTT CASSLVSVSGNTIYF NA TRBJ1-3 TRBV12-3/TRBV12-4 many